This entry is about one TCR beta chain. Its antigen is still unknown. The data were taken from a study of monozygotic twins with inflammatory bowel disease. The CDR3 runs 15 residues. Germline CDR1 MGHRA, CDR2 YSYEKL. Each of the TCR libraries took 3500 ng of total RNA. Reprocessing the 5' RACE reads, TCRdb reports a single entry for every CDR3 protein and omits DNA. The sample data list a few hundred thousand distinct CDR3 sequences. Findings and limits, study-wide: The study supported no single strong signal or clonotype linked to IBD.

This chain links TRBV4-1 with TRBJ1-6; TCRdb calls TRBD1, which cannot be checked without DNA. The receptor was derived from a human donor with ulcerative colitis or Crohn's disease, or a healthy co-twin of an affected twin (not recorded which). The specimen was blood. The CDR3 region is CASSPVGGRNSPLHF.